What follows are 16 T cell receptor beta chains derived from one specimen sequenced in a study of cytomegalovirus exposure and HLA in healthy donors. The PCR was carried out with 60 Vbeta primers and 13 Jbeta primers. The table came from immunoSEQ multiplex PCR; TCRdb's copy has only in-frame clones and leaves some out. The sample gives roughly 120,000 clones, roughly four fifths of which show up once; about 1.8% is in the top ten. The source material was PBMCs. The receptors come from a man aged 35 to 55 in good health and CMV-seronegative.

This chain links TRBV7-8 with TRBJ2-3; 9 positions match TRBD1. CDR3 size: 17 residues. Germline V gene sequence: CDR1 SGHVS, CDR2 FQNEAQ. The V segment lost 2 bases and the J segment 5 bases; nucleotides outside the gene matches: 11. The CDR3 loop is CASSLPLHRGHGDTQYF. The CDR3 coding sequence is TGTGCCAGCAGCTTACCCCTACACAGGGGGCATGGAGATACGCAGTATTTT.

The chain couples TRBV5-5 to TRBJ1-1; D perhaps matches TRBD1 (6 bases). CDR3 length: 15 residues. The ends were cut back, 0 bases at V and 4 bases at J, with 13 bases in the middle. Germline loops: CDR1 SGHKS, CDR2 YYEKEE (reference sequence). The CDR3: CASSLDGSGVTEAFF. The DNA of the CDR3 is TGTGCCAGCAGCTTGGATGGGTCAGGGGTCACTGAAGCTTTCTTT.

V and J are TRBV6-1 and TRBJ2-1, with TRBD2 matching 8 bases. Trimming at V came to 0 bases and at J to 3 bases, leaving 7 bases not matched to a gene. This CDR3 comprises 17 residues. The germline CDR1 and CDR2 sequences are MNHNS and SASEGT. CDR3: CASSEALVGRVYNEQFF. The DNA for the CDR3 is TGTGCCAGCAGTGAAGCGCTGGTCGGGAGGGTCTACAATGAGCAGTTCTTC.

The V and J genes are TRBV11-3 and TRBJ2-6, with 9 bases identical to TRBD1. Losses at the gene ends were 4 bases for V and 4 bases for J; bases not matched to a gene: 8. Per germline, CDR1 SGHNT and CDR2 YENEEA. The CDR3 totals 17 residues. For the CDR3, the DNA is TGTGCCAGCAGCTCGGGACAGGGATCGGTCGGGGCCAACGTCCTGACTTTC. It yields the protein CASSSGQGSVGANVLTF.

About this clone: One end of the junction does not line up with germline, which may come from a read error. V usage is TRBV7-6 and J usage is TRBJ2-6, with D perhaps TRBD1 (5 bases). CDR3 length equals 15 residues. Germline values: CDR1 SGHVS, CDR2 FNYEAQ. CDR3 sequence: CASSKLHSGANGLTF. The CDR3 nucleotides are TGTGCCAGCAGCAAGCTTCACTCTGGGGCCAACGGCCTGACTTTC.

The chain is built from TRBV5-1 and TRBJ2-1; 11 nucleotides match TRBD2. Germline assignment: CDR1 SGHRS and CDR2 YFSETQ. The length of the CDR3 is 18 residues. The J segment lost 6 bases and the V segment lost 4 bases, leaving 15 bases of the junction unmatched. CDR3 sequence: CASSTGGLAGGGRNEQFF. CDR3 coding DNA: TGCGCCAGCAGCACCGGAGGGCTAGCGGGGGGTGGGCGCAATGAGCAGTTCTTC.

The J gene is TRBJ2-3, the V gene TRBV6-6; D unclear. CDR3 size: 11 residues. CDR1 and CDR2 (germline): MNHNY, SVGAGI (reference sequence). V was clipped by 8 bases and J by 3 bases, with 6 bases between them. Here the CDR3 reads CASARTDTQYF. The CDR3 bases are TGTGCCAGCGCCAGAACAGATACGCAGTATTTT.

The sample holds one count of this clone. V usage is TRBV4-3 and J usage is TRBJ2-1, with 10 bases matching TRBD2. Looked up from germline, CDR1 is LGHNA and CDR2 is YSLEER. With V trimmed by 8 bases and J by 9 bases, 10 bases remained unmatched. CDR3 length equals 14 residues. CDR3 residues: CASGLAGVESEQFF. The CDR3, as DNA: TGCGCCAGCGGGCTAGCGGGAGTTGAGAGTGAGCAGTTCTTC.

This chain uses TRBV14 with TRBJ2-3; 10 nucleotides agree with TRBD2. J was trimmed by 4 bases and V by 1 base; bases with no gene match: 5. CDR1 is SGHDN, CDR2 FVKESK, per germline. The CDR3 consists of 16 residues. The CDR3, as DNA: TGTGCCAGCAGCCAAGTAGCGGGAGGTATCGCAGATACGCAGTATTTT. Its protein product is CASSQVAGGIADTQYF.

DNA of the CDR3: TGTGCCAGCAGCGTAGGTCTTATCACCGGGGAGCTGTTTTTT. This codes for CASSVGLITGELFF. This rearrangement joins TRBV9 to TRBJ2-2; D gene unclear. The CDR3 consists of 14 residues. Trimming pared 0 bases from V and 4 bases from J, leaving 7 bases between. Germline CDR1 SGDLS, CDR2 YYNGEE.

This rearrangement joins TRBV6-6 to TRBJ1-5, with 8 bases fitting TRBD1. Trimming cost V 4 bases and J 0 bases; bases outside gene matches: 5. CDR1 is MNHNY, CDR2 SVGAGI, per germline (reference sequence). The CDR3 contains 16 residues. The CDR3 coding sequence is TGTGCCAGCAGTTTGACAGGGGATAATAGCAATCAGCCCCAGCATTTT. Its protein is CASSLTGDNSNQPQHF.

The chain uses TRBV19 and TRBJ1-1; 7 nucleotides match TRBD1. Germline V lookup: CDR1 LNHDA, CDR2 SQIVND (reference sequence). V was clipped by 4 bases and J by 3 bases; unmatched bases: 8. The CDR3 sequence is 15 residues long. As DNA, the CDR3 is TGTGCCAGTAGTACTGTAACAGGGGAGGACACTGAAGCTTTCTTT. Translating gives CASSTVTGEDTEAFF.

This chain joins TRBV7-2 and TRBJ1-1; D is possibly TRBD1 (6 bases). CDR3 length: 15 residues. Trimming shortened V by 2 bases and J by 1 base, and 11 bases separated the two germline ends. Germline V gene sequence: CDR1 SGHTA, CDR2 FQGNSA. CDR3 in DNA: TGTGCCAGCAGCTTACGTTGGGGGCAGAACACTGAAGCTTTCTTT. It codes for CASSLRWGQNTEAFF.

The chain employs TRBV9 and TRBJ1-6, with TRBD1 identical over 8 bases. Germline V gene lookup returns CDR1 SGDLS and CDR2 YYNGEE. CDR3 length equals 17 residues. J gave up 7 bases and V 3 bases, and 12 bases lay outside the gene matches. CDR3 residues: CASSGEPRDRKNSPLHF. The CDR3 region has the DNA TGTGCCAGCAGCGGTGAGCCCCGGGACAGGAAAAATTCACCCCTCCACTTT.

This clone came up a few times. The genes are TRBV14 and TRBJ2-7, with a tentative D call TRBD1 (5 bases). This CDR3 is built from 17 residues. V was trimmed by 6 bases and J by 0 bases, leaving 21 bases between them. Per the germline V gene, CDR1 is SGHDN and CDR2 is FVKESK. CDR3 sequence reads: CASSRDLSPGYSYEQYF. In nucleotides, the CDR3 is TGTGCCAGCAGTCGCGACCTATCACCAGGGTACTCCTACGAGCAGTACTTC. The whole variable domain, remainder taken from reference TRBV14 and TRBJ2-7, is EAGVTQFPSHSVIEKGQTVTLRCDPISGHDNLYWYRRVMGKEIKFLLHFVKESKQDESGMPNNRFLAERTGGTYSTLKVQPAELEDSGVYFCASSRDLSPGYSYEQYFGPGTRLTVT.

The chain links TRBV11-2 to TRBJ2-7; TRBD1 matches 7 bases. Germline loops: CDR1 SGHAT, CDR2 FQNNGV. The V segment lost 6 bases and the J segment 5 bases; nucleotides outside the gene matches: 13. The length of the CDR3 is 15 residues. CDR3 bases: TGTGCCAGCAGTCGTACGTGGGACAGACCGAACGAGCAGTACTTC. This sequence encodes CASSRTWDRPNEQYF.